Listed here are 16 T cell receptor beta chains from one sample, sequenced in a study of CD8+ T cells in alopecia areata. As the sequencing template, cDNA was produced by extracting RNA and reverse transcribing it. Only in-frame clones appear in the TCRdb table, and some are missing; sequencing was by immunoSEQ multiplex PCR. The sample carries around 120,000 clones, more than 45% recorded once. The treatment is: oral pan-JAK inhibitor, 5-10 mg twice daily. The source material was CD4+ T cells sorted from blood, sampled at week 4, from a patient treated with tofacitinib. Every receptor here comes from a human donor with alopecia areata.

This chain uses TRBV5-1 with TRBJ1-1; 8 nucleotides align to TRBD1. The trim removed 6 bases at V and 1 base at J, leaving 11 bases unmatched. CDR3 length equals 16 residues. Germline loops: CDR1 SGHRS, CDR2 YFSETQ. CDR3 residues: CASTPGQGVENTEAFF. The CDR3 bases are TGCGCCAGCACCCCAGGACAGGGAGTCGAGAACACTGAAGCTTTCTTT.

The gene calls are TRBV2 and TRBJ1-4; maybe TRBD1 (5 bases). Trimming cost V 6 bases and J 6 bases, with 17 bases left between them. The germline gives CDR1 SNHLY, CDR2 FYNNEI. The CDR3 totals 15 residues. As DNA, the CDR3 is TGTGCCAGCAGCCCCCAGGGATTTCTACATGAAAAACTGTTTTTT. It codes for CASSPQGFLHEKLFF.

The V gene is TRBV7-9, the J gene TRBJ1-5; a weak D match, TRBD1 (5 bases). Trimming left V 2 bases short and J 6 bases short, with 8 bases between. Germline V gives CDR1 SEHNR, CDR2 FQNEAQ (reference sequence). CDR3 length: 13 residues. In DNA, the CDR3 is TGTGCCAGCAGCTTACAGGGTAGTCAGCCCCAGCATTTT. Translating it yields CASSLQGSQPQHF. Full variable domain (rest looked up from reference TRBV7-9 and TRBJ1-5): DTGVSQNPRHKITKRGQNVTFRCDPISEHNRLYWYRQTLGQGPEFLTYFQNEAQLEKSRLLSDRFSAERPKGSFSTLEIQRTEQGDSAMYLCASSLQGSQPQHFGDGTRLSIL.

The CDR3 DNA reads as TGTGCCAGCAGCCAGACAGGGAGCTACAATGAGCAGTTCTTC. It translates to CASSQTGSYNEQFF. The rearrangement joins TRBV11-2 to TRBJ2-1; 7 nucleotides agree with TRBD1. Germline values: CDR1 SGHAT, CDR2 FQNNGV. This CDR3 is built from 14 residues. V was clipped by 5 bases and J by 3 bases; unmatched bases: 4.

The rearrangement uses TRBV6-5 and TRBJ1-2; no clear D. CDR3 length: 13 residues. V was cut by 5 bases and J by 1 base, with 8 bases left in between. Germline assignment: CDR1 MNHEY and CDR2 SVGAGI. CDR3 DNA sequence: TGTGCCAGCAGTCCGAGAGTTAACTATGGCTACACCTTC. Residues: CASSPRVNYGYTF.

The rearrangement joins TRBV30 to TRBJ1-1; the D is unclear. The V gene lost 3 bases and the J gene lost 0 bases, with 8 bases spanning the gap. Germline CDR1 and CDR2: GTSNPN and SVGIG (reference sequence). CDR3 size: 13 residues. The CDR3 nucleotides read TGTGCCTGGAGAGTCTGGTTGAACACTGAAGCTTTCTTT. It is translated as CAWRVWLNTEAFF. Together with reference TRBV30 and TRBJ1-1, the CDR3 gives the full variable domain: SQTIHQWPATLVQPVGSPLSLECTVEGTSNPNLYWYRQAAGRGLQLLFYSVGIGQISSEVPQNLSASRPQDRQFILSSKKLLLSDSGFYLCAWRVWLNTEAFFGQGTRLTVV.

This clone came up a few times. The genes are TRBV4-2 and TRBJ2-7, with TRBD2 matching 13 bases. CDR1 LGHNA and CDR2 YNFKEQ come from the germline V gene. This CDR3 is built from 17 residues. Trimming removed 1 base from V and 0 bases from J; junction bases left unmatched: 3. CDR3 region: CASSQGGLAGLSYEQYF. Here the CDR3 DNA reads TGTGCCAGCAGCCAAGGGGGACTAGCGGGGCTCTCCTACGAGCAGTACTTC.

This clone was recorded a few times. The chain carries TRBV14 and TRBJ1-3; D remains unclear. This CDR3 comprises 16 residues. CDR1 and CDR2 (germline): SGHDN, FVKESK. V was cut by 8 bases and J by 0 bases, with 17 bases left in between. CDR3 sequence: CASSDLGRSSGNTIYF. The CDR3 bases are TGTGCCAGCTCCGACCTAGGACGGAGCTCTGGAAACACCATATATTTT.

This chain links TRBV5-1 with TRBJ2-2, with TRBD1 matching 7 bases. V trimming: 5 bases; J trimming: 4 bases; junction bases outside the gene matches: 8. The CDR3 is made up of 15 amino acids. Per the germline V gene, CDR1 is SGHRS and CDR2 is YFSETQ. The CDR3 region is CASRPGTDITGELFF. CDR3 DNA: TGCGCCAGCAGACCCGGGACAGACATCACCGGGGAGCTGTTTTTT.

The chain is built from TRBV30 and TRBJ1-5; D unclear. With 0 bases removed from V and 7 bases from J, the gap between germline ends came to 10 bases. The CDR3 totals 13 residues. Germline CDR1 is GTSNPN and CDR2 is SVGIG (reference sequence). DNA of the CDR3: TGTGCCTGGAGTGTACAAGGGTCCCAGCCCCAGCATTTT. It encodes CAWSVQGSQPQHF.

The chain employs TRBV5-1 and TRBJ1-1, with 7 bases that match TRBD1. The CDR3 is 15 amino acids. CDR1 and CDR2 from the germline V gene are SGHRS and YFSETQ. The ends lost 0 bases at V and 1 base at J; junction bases unmatched: 3. The CDR3 sequence is CASSLGRTGNTEAFF. In DNA, the CDR3 is TGCGCCAGCAGCTTGGGACGGACAGGGAACACTGAAGCTTTCTTT. Using reference TRBV5-1 and TRBJ1-1 for the parts outside the CDR3, the full variable domain is KAGVTQTPRYLIKTRGQQVTLSCSPISGHRSVSWYQQTPGQGLQFLFEYFSETQRNKGNFPGRFSGRQFSNSRSEMNVSTLELGDSALYLCASSLGRTGNTEAFFGQGTRLTVV.

The V gene is TRBV5-6, the J gene TRBJ1-2, with 8 bases identical to TRBD1. The CDR3 runs 14 residues. Germline CDR1 SGHDT, CDR2 YYEEEE. After removal of 2 bases from V and 4 bases from J, the junction contained 4 bases not matched to a gene. The CDR3 loop is CASSFRQGSYGYTF. CDR3 nucleotide sequence: TGTGCCAGCAGCTTCAGACAGGGGAGCTATGGCTACACCTTC.

With regard to this clone: The same CDR3 arises from other DNA sequences in this sample as well. This chain connects TRBV29-1 to TRBJ2-7; 9 bases match TRBD2. Germline-derived CDR1 and CDR2 are SQVTM and ANQGSEA. The CDR3 extends over 12 amino acids. Trimming took 4 bases from V and 2 from J; bases not matched to a gene: 0. The CDR3: CSVGLAAYEQYF. The CDR3 nucleotides read TGCAGCGTTGGACTAGCGGCCTACGAGCAGTACTTC.

This chain connects TRBV10-3 to TRBJ1-2; D unclear. This CDR3 has 11 amino acids. V was shortened by 2 bases and J by 7 bases, with 5 bases between the two germline ends. Germline CDR1 reads ENHRY; CDR2 reads SYGVKD. CDR3 in amino acids: CAISEGLGYTF. The DNA of the CDR3 is TGTGCCATCAGTGAGGGGCTTGGCTACACCTTC.

This clone was observed a handful of times. The chain couples TRBV29-1 to TRBJ2-5; 8 bases are a match to TRBD1. J gave up 2 bases and V 7 bases, and 3 bases lay outside the gene matches. In germline, CDR1 is SQVTM, CDR2 ANQGSEA. This CDR3 region has 12 residues. The CDR3 DNA sequence: TGCAGCGGCTACAGGGGGCAAGAGACCCAGTACTTC. The encoded protein is CSGYRGQETQYF.

This chain uses TRBV29-1 with TRBJ2-3, with 10 bases lining up with TRBD2. J lost 7 bases, V lost 7 bases, and 11 bases had no gene match. This CDR3 is built from 14 residues. Germline CDR1 is SQVTM and CDR2 is ANQGSEA. CDR3 protein: CSAYLAGVWNTQYF. The CDR3 region has the DNA TGCAGCGCCTATCTAGCGGGAGTATGGAATACGCAGTATTTT.